A selection of T cell receptor beta chains follows, all from one sample in a study of cytomegalovirus exposure and HLA in healthy donors. TCRdb's copy holds only in-frame clones and misses some; the assay was immunoSEQ multiplex PCR. Of about 60,000 clones detected, 95% appear once; the ten largest clones hold 6% to 8.5%. Input material: PBMCs. Source of these receptors: a woman aged 18-29 years in good health and CMV-seropositive. CDR3s include the opening cysteine and the closing phenylalanine or tryptophan. D genes are given only for firm matches. Some rows have no size entry. The others give once, few or many, or a class for an expanded clone.

v_gene: TRBV23-1
d_gene: NA
j_gene: TRBJ2-6
abundance: NA
CDR3aa: CASSQSGGEAGANVLTF
CDR3nt: TGCGCCAGCAGTCAATCAGGAGGGGAGGCTGGGGCCAACGTCCTGACTTTC

v_gene: TRBV27
d_gene: NA
j_gene: TRBJ2-7
abundance: NA
CDR3aa: CASSLTPRISRVSYEQYF
CDR3nt: TGTGCCAGCAGTTTAACCCCGAGGATAAGCCGGGTTAGTTACGAGCAGTACTTC

v_gene: TRBV7-8
d_gene: NA
j_gene: TRBJ1-1
abundance: NA
CDR3aa: CASSSLEVGPSTEAFF
CDR3nt: TGTGCCAGCAGCTCCCTAGAGGTGGGGCCTAGCACTGAAGCTTTCTTT

v_gene: TRBV6-5
d_gene: NA
j_gene: TRBJ2-5
abundance: NA
CDR3aa: CASSGQPLAAQYF
CDR3nt: TGTGCCAGCAGTGGACAGCCTCTGGCGGCCCAGTACTTC

v_gene: TRBV6-5
d_gene: NA
j_gene: TRBJ1-1
abundance: NA
CDR3aa: CASSYSGAPEAFF
CDR3nt: TGTGCCAGCAGTTACTCTGGGGCCCCTGAAGCTTTCTTT

v_gene: TRBV19
d_gene: NA
j_gene: TRBJ2-7
abundance: NA
CDR3aa: CASSSGSPYEQYF
CDR3nt: TGTGCCAGTAGTTCCGGGAGTCCCTACGAGCAGTACTTC

v_gene: TRBV11-1
d_gene: TRBD1
j_gene: TRBJ2-7
abundance: NA
CDR3aa: CASSWGQGPYEQYF
CDR3nt: TGTGCCAGCAGCTGGGGACAGGGACCCTACGAGCAGTACTTC

v_gene: TRBV11-3
d_gene: TRBD2
j_gene: TRBJ2-1
abundance: NA
CDR3aa: CASSIGTSGRNEQFF
CDR3nt: TGTGCCAGCAGCATCGGGACTAGCGGGAGAAATGAGCAGTTCTTC

v_gene: TRBV4-2
d_gene: NA
j_gene: TRBJ2-5
abundance: once
CDR3aa: CASSQVVQITRETQYF
CDR3nt: TGTGCCAGCAGCCAAGTGGTCCAAATCACTAGGGAGACCCAGTACTTC

v_gene: TRBV1
d_gene: NA
j_gene: TRBJ1-5
abundance: NA
CDR3aa: CTSTRQGYNQPQHF
CDR3nt: TGCACCAGCACCCGACAGGGGTACAATCAGCCCCAGCATTTT

v_gene: TRBV4-3
d_gene: NA
j_gene: TRBJ2-7
abundance: NA
CDR3aa: CASSQEAYSPYEQYF
CDR3nt: TGCGCCAGCAGCCAAGAAGCGTATTCCCCCTACGAGCAGTACTTC